Sequencing of this TCR beta chain was carried out in a study of Graves' ophthalmopathy and Graves' hyperthyroidism. Study results and caveats: Most clonotypes expanded in thyroid above 0.001 frequency were present in blood too.

CDR3 regions of TCR beta were amplified from RNA transcripts. A first-round RT-PCR used HTBI primers, followed by a second-round multiplex PCR. TCRdb reanalysed the multiplex PCR reads using MiXCR and keeps one entry per CDR3 protein. The sample has 300,000 to 400,000 distinct CDR3 sequences; 15% to 20% are singletons. This clonotype was detected many times. Its specificity is unknown. Losses at the gene ends were 5 bases for V and 0 bases for J; bases not matched to a gene: 2. There are 15 residues in the CDR3. Germline V gene data show CDR1 as MNHEY and CDR2 as SVGAGI. Under 3 months in duration, the ophthalmopathy in affected donors had moderate-to-severe activity, CAS ≥3 and NOSPECS ≥4. Serum thyroxine and TRAb, along with clinical symptoms, thyroid ultrasound and orbital computed tomography, were what diagnosis relied on.

The chain uses TRBV6-5 and TRBJ2-7, with TRBD2 identical over 12 bases. Specimen: peripheral blood. The TCR was taken from an adult man with Graves' ophthalmopathy. The CDR3 protein is CASSTSGGSSYEQYF. CDR3 in DNA: TGTGCCAGCAGTACTAGCGGGGGGAGCTCCTACGAGCAGTACTTC.